This section outlines one T cell receptor (beta chain) sequence together with its context. Its specificity is unknown. These data originate in a study of cytomegalovirus exposure and HLA in healthy donors. The wider study: A data release that came early held about 89 million unique TCRs from HLA-typed donors. Study results and caveats: Researchers catalogued 160 or so TCR beta chains as cytomegalovirus-associated. A missense variant in DCLRE1C was later tied to TCR beta V- and J-gene trimming.

V was shortened by 0 bases and J by 5 bases, with 4 bases between the two germline ends. CDR1 is LGHNA and CDR2 is YNFKEQ in the germline V gene. The CDR3 is made up of 12 amino acids. PCR was performed using 60 Vbeta and 13 Jbeta primers. Measured with immunoSEQ multiplex PCR; TCRdb has only the in-frame clones, and not every one. Recorded for this sample: around 130,000 clones. The chain uses TRBV4-2 and TRBJ1-2, with no clear D. The receptor's source is a woman aged 40 to 50 in good health and CMV-seronegative. The sample consisted of PBMCs. The CDR3 loop reads CASSQDFYGYTF. CDR3 DNA sequence: TGTGCCAGCAGCCAAGACTTTTATGGCTACACCTTC.